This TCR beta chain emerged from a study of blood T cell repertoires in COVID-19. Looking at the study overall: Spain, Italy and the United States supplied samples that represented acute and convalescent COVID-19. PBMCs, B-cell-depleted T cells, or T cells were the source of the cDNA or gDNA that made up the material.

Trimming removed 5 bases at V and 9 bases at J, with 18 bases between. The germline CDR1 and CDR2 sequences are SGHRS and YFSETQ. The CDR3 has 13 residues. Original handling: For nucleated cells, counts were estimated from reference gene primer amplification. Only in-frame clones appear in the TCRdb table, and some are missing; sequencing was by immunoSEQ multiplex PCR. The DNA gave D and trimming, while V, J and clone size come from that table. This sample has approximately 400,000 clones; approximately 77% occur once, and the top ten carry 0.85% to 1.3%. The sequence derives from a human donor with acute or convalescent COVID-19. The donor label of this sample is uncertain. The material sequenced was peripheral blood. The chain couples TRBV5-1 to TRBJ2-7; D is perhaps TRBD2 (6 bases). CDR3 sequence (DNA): TGCGCCAGCAGTTCCCGGACGTCGGAGGGGCAGTACTTC. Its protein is CASSSRTSEGQYF.